These 13 T cell receptor beta chains share one sample of origin, sequenced in a study of T cells in Graves' hyperthyroidism and ophthalmopathy (dated by TCRdb to between 2017 and 2020). Library preparation used multiplex PCR. The run used an Illumina HiSeq 2000. Amplification of TCR beta CDR3 regions was carried out from RNA transcripts. For the first round of RT-PCR on the TCR CDR3, the HTBI primer set was used together with the Qiagen OneStep RT-PCR kit. TCRdb reran the public reads through fastp at Q25 and MiXCR, keeping productive beta chains. Here each entry gathers all rows of one CDR3 protein and keeps the most common genes and DNA. This sample is represented by fewer than 550,000 distinct CDR3 sequences; approximately 14% of them were singletons. The ten largest clones take up roughly 7.7% of the sample. The sample comprised blood. Receptors originate from a woman aged 18-35 years with Graves' hyperthyroidism.

This clonotype was seen at least ten times. The rearrangement links TRBV3-1 to TRBJ2-3; 7 bases are a match to TRBD1. The junction had 10 bases not matched to a gene; V was cut back by 3 bases and J by 4 bases. The CDR3 is 16 amino acids. The V gene's germline CDR1 is LGHDT and CDR2 YNNKEL (reference sequence). This CDR3 is CASSHGTALSADTQYF. DNA for the CDR3: TGTGCCAGCAGCCATGGGACAGCGCTAAGCGCAGATACGCAGTATTTT.

Many counts were recorded for this clonotype. This chain links TRBV12-3 or TRBV12-4 with TRBJ2-7, with 9 bases identical to TRBD2. The trim removed 6 bases at V and 2 bases at J, leaving 8 bases unmatched. The CDR3 is 15 amino acids. CDR3 residues: CASRRTGTSPYEQYF. The CDR3 DNA reads as TGTGCCAGCAGACGAACCGGGACTAGCCCCTACGAGCAGTACTTC.

Remarks on this clonotype: A read error may account for a junction end that differs from germline. The chain links TRBV5-1 to TRBJ2-3, with 14 nucleotides matching TRBD2. The CDR3 contains 16 residues. The germline CDR1 and CDR2 sequences are SGHRS and YFSETQ. In DNA form, the CDR3 reads TGCGCCGGCAGCCCCGGACTAGCGGGAGGAACCGATACACAGTATTTT. Translation gives CAGSPGLAGGTDTQYF.

Points on this clonotype: One base away lies a much larger clone, so this may be a sequencing read error. V and J are TRBV10-1 and TRBJ2-1; 9 nucleotides line up with TRBD2. Near its end, the DNA agrees better with TRBJ2-7, so the J call may be wrong. The CDR3 covers 15 residues. Germline V gene sequence: CDR1 WNHNN, CDR2 SYGVQD (reference sequence). The CDR3 loop is CASSEGSGSYNEQYF. The CDR3 DNA sequence: TGCGCCAGCAGTGAAGGTAGCGGGAGTTACAATGAGCAGTACTTC.

The CDR3 sequence is CASGLRAGGHDAEAFF. The CDR3 nucleotides are TGTGCTAGTGGTTTAAGGGCAGGGGGCCACGACGCTGAAGCTTTCTTT. This rearrangement joins TRBV12-5 to TRBJ1-1; 8 bases are a match to TRBD1. Germline loops: CDR1 LGHNT, CDR2 FRNRAP. The ends lost 3 bases at V and 6 bases at J; junction bases unmatched: 12. The CDR3 totals 16 residues.

J is TRBJ1-2 and V is TRBV5-1; D is uncertain. V lost 2 bases to trimming and J lost 1 base, with 9 bases between them. This CDR3 has 14 amino acids. Germline-derived CDR1 and CDR2 are SGHRS and YFSETQ. CDR3 DNA sequence: TGCGCCAGCAGCTTTGAAGGAAATAACTATGGCTACACCTTC. Residues: CASSFEGNNYGYTF.

At least ten counts were recorded for this clonotype. V usage is TRBV10-3 and J usage is TRBJ2-1; D is possibly TRBD1 (6 bases). Germline V CDR1 and CDR2: ENHRY, SYGVKD. This CDR3 comprises 15 residues. Trimming stripped 6 bases from V and 0 bases from J, with 12 bases between. This CDR3 reads CAIRDSASSYNEQFF. The CDR3 region has the DNA TGTGCCATCAGGGACAGTGCGAGCTCCTACAATGAGCAGTTCTTC.

The sample holds many counts of this clonotype. The chain uses TRBV10-3 and TRBJ1-2, with 7 bases matching TRBD1. The CDR3 has 13 amino acids. V dropped 4 bases and J dropped 2; count of bases not matched to a gene: 1. Germline V gene sequence: CDR1 ENHRY, CDR2 SYGVKD. The DNA for the CDR3 is TGTGCCATCAGTGTGGACAGGAACTATGGCTACACCTTC. Amino acids: CAISVDRNYGYTF.

The chain has TRBV20-1 and TRBJ2-5; TRBD1 is a possible D gene (6 bases). Germline loops: CDR1 DFQATT, CDR2 SNEGSKA (reference sequence). The V and J ends lost 5 bases and 1 base respectively, with 14 bases between them. The CDR3 loop spans 14 amino acids. The CDR3 DNA is TGCAGTGCTTACAGGGTGACGAGCCAAGAGACCCAGTACTTC. It codes for CSAYRVTSQETQYF.

At least ten counts were recorded for this clonotype. The chain carries TRBV20-1 and TRBJ2-1, with 11 bases fitting TRBD1. The CDR3 sequence is 14 residues long. CDR1 and CDR2 (germline): DFQATT, SNEGSKA (reference sequence). Losses at the gene ends were 1 base for V and 8 bases for J; bases not matched to a gene: 4. CDR3 in amino acids: CSARAGQGAYEQFF. DNA for the CDR3: TGCAGTGCTAGAGCCGGACAGGGGGCATATGAGCAGTTCTTC.

This clonotype showed up many times. The chain links TRBV5-8 to TRBJ2-7; tentatively, D is TRBD2 (7 bases). The CDR3 is made up of 13 amino acids. Germline CDR1 is SGHTS and CDR2 is YDEGEE. CDR3 protein: CAGGGASNYEQYF. The CDR3 coding sequence is TGTGCGGGAGGGGGGGCTTCCAACTACGAGCAGTACTTC.

This clonotype was observed many times. This chain links TRBV9 with TRBJ2-3; D is possibly TRBD2 (6 bases). Germline CDR1 is SGDLS and CDR2 is YYNGEE. There are 15 residues in the CDR3. V shed 0 bases and J shed 0 bases, with 8 bases lying between them. CDR3 nucleotides: TGTGCCAGCAGCGTAGCGGGGAGGAGCACAGATACGCAGTATTTT. Encoded protein: CASSVAGRSTDTQYF.

This clonotype has a count of ten or more. The genes are TRBV18 and TRBJ2-5; 7 positions match TRBD1. The germline gives CDR1 KGHSH, CDR2 LQKENI. The J segment lost 2 bases and the V segment lost 3 bases, leaving 6 bases of the junction unmatched. The CDR3 covers 15 residues. The CDR3 sequence: CASSPLTGEQETQYF. As DNA, the CDR3 is TGTGCCAGCTCACCTCTAACAGGGGAACAAGAGACCCAGTACTTC.